A selection of T cell receptor beta chains follows, all from one sample in a study of blood T cells in healthy people across ages. Each CDR3 protein is one row after TCRdb ran MiXCR on the 5' RACE reads. The data show some 1.5 million distinct CDR3 sequences, with approximately 43% seen just once and approximately 4.1% held by the top ten. Sequencing was performed on blood. Receptor source: a woman under 30 in good health. The CDR3 runs from the conserved cysteine through the conserved F or W. The order of the fields is J gene, D gene, V gene, clone size, CDR3 protein, CDR3 DNA. A D gene is named only where the DNA matches it firmly. Clone size is given for some rows only: seen once, a few or many times, or a class if the clone is expanded.

>TRBJ1-2|-|TRBV6-5|few
CASSYSIAGIYGYTF
TGTGCCAGCAGTTACTCGATCGCAGGCATCTATGGCTACACCTTC
>TRBJ2-1|TRBD2|TRBV20-1|few
CSANSGGRSYNEQFF
TGCAGTGCTAATAGCGGGGGCCGCTCCTACAATGAGCAGTTCTTC
>TRBJ2-2|-|TRBV5-1|-
CASRRGSGTHTGELFF
TGCGCCAGCAGAAGAGGGAGTGGGACACACACCGGGGAGCTGTTTTTT
>TRBJ1-2|TRBD1|TRBV29-1|-
CSVDERDSGQYGYTF
TGCAGCGTAGATGAACGGGACAGTGGGCAATATGGCTACACCTTC
>TRBJ2-3|-|TRBV7-9|-
CASSYPWELKSTDTQYF
TGTGCCAGCAGCTACCCCTGGGAGCTGAAGAGCACAGATACGCAGTATTTT
>TRBJ2-6|-|TRBV6-5|-
CASSYSMTGRAGANVLTF
TGTGCCAGCAGTTACTCCATGACAGGGAGGGCTGGGGCCAACGTCCTGACTTTC
>TRBJ2-5|TRBD1|TRBV4-1|few
CDSSKGTGGHEQYF
TGCGACAGCAGCAAGGGGACAGGGGGACATGAGCAGTACTTC
>TRBJ2-1|TRBD1|TRBV18|few
CASSRQLGTGGEQFF
TGTGCCAGCTCACGACAACTCGGGACAGGGGGTGAGCAGTTCTTC
>TRBJ1-2|-|TRBV20-1|-
CSTPGYTF
TGCAGTACTCCTGGCTACACCTTC
>TRBJ2-2|-|TRBV12-3/TRBV12-4|-
CASSTTNRGTGELFF
TGTGCCAGCAGTACGACAAACCGGGGGACCGGGGAGCTGTTTTTT
>TRBJ2-7|-|TRBV20-1|few
CSASELGLGDPIHYEQYF
TGCAGTGCTAGTGAACTAGGTCTCGGAGACCCAATTCACTACGAGCAGTACTTC
>TRBJ1-1|-|TRBV27|-
CASSLRVRNTEAFF
TGTGCCAGCAGCCTCAGGGTCCGGAACACTGAAGCTTTCTTT
>TRBJ2-1|TRBD1|TRBV20-1|-
CSATDRAGYNEQFF
TGCAGTGCTACGGACAGGGCAGGCTACAATGAGCAGTTCTTC
>TRBJ1-2|-|TRBV4-1|-
CASSQDFTGDSYGYTF
TGCGCCAGCAGCCAAGATTTCACAGGCGATAGCTATGGCTACACCTTC
>TRBJ2-3|TRBD2|TRBV6-6|-
CASSGRVSDTQYF
TGTGCCAGCAGTGGGAGGGTGTCAGATACGCAGTATTTT
>TRBJ2-7|-|TRBV5-1|-
CASSLSLVTAYEQYF
TGCGCCAGCAGCTTGAGCTTGGTAACCGCCTACGAGCAGTACTTC
>TRBJ2-7|TRBD1|TRBV10-3|few
CAISVGTGIVYEQYF
TGTGCCATCAGTGTCGGGACAGGGATCGTCTACGAGCAGTACTTC
>TRBJ2-1|-|TRBV29-1|-
CSVRPRGSYNEQFF
TGCAGCGTCCGACCGCGGGGCTCCTACAATGAGCAGTTCTTC
>TRBJ1-4|TRBD1|TRBV12-3/TRBV12-4|-
CASSSTGRGEKLFF
TGTGCCAGCAGTTCGACAGGGAGGGGCGAAAAACTGTTTTTT
>TRBJ2-1|-|TRBV24-1|few
CATSDWGNEQFF
TGTGCCACCAGTGATTGGGGCAATGAGCAGTTCTTC
>TRBJ1-5|-|TRBV4-3|few
CASSQSPSGPESSNQPQHF
TGCGCCAGCAGCCAATCACCGTCCGGGCCGGAAAGCAGCAATCAGCCCCAGCATTTT
>TRBJ2-2|TRBD2|TRBV5-1|once
CASRLRSGLAGGLNTGELFF
TGCGCCAGCAGACTCCGAAGCGGACTAGCGGGAGGCCTGAACACCGGGGAGCTGTTTTTT
>TRBJ1-5|-|TRBV6-5|-
CASSQYGAGDQPQHF
TGTGCCAGCAGTCAATACGGGGCAGGGGACCAGCCCCAGCATTTT
>TRBJ2-4|-|TRBV20-1|few
CSARRPGLAKNIQYF
TGCAGTGCCCGACGCCCCGGGCTAGCCAAAAACATTCAGTACTTC